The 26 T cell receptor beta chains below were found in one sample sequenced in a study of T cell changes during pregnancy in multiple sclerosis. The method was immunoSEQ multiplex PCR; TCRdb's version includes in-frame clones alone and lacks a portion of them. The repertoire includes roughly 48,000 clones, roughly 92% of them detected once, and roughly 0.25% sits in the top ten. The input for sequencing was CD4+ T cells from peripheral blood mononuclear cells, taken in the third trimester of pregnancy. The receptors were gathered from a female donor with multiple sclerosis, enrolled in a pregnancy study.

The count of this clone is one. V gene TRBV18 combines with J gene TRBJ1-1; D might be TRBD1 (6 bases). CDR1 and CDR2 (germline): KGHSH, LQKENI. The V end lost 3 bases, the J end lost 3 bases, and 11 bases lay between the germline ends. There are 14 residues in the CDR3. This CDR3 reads CASSPTQGHTEAFF. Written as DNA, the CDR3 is TGTGCCAGCTCACCGACTCAGGGGCACACTGAAGCTTTCTTT.

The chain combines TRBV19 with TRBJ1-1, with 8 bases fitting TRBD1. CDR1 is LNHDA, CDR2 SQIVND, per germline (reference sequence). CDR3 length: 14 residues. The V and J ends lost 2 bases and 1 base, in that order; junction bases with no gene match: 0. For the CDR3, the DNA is TGTGCCAGTAGTATACAGGGGGCGAACACTGAAGCTTTCTTT. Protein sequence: CASSIQGANTEAFF. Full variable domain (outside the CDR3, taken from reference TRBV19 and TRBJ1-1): DGGITQSPKYLFRKEGQNVTLSCEQNLNHDAMYWYRQDPGQGLRLIYYSQIVNDFQKGDIAEGYSVSREKKESFPLTVTSAQKNPTAFYLCASSIQGANTEAFFGQGTRLTVV.

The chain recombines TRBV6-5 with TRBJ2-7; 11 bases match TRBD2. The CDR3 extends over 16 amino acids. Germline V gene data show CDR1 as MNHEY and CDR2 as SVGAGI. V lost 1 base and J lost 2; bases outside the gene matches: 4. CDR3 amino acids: CASSYYTSGRPYEQYF. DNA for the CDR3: TGTGCCAGCAGTTACTACACTAGCGGGAGACCCTACGAGCAGTACTTC.

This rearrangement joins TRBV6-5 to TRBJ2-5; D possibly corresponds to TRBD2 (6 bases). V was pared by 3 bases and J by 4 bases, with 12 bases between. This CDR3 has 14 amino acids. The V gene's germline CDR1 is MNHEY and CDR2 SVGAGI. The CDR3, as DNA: TGTGCCAGCAGTTATGCGGGATCCGGAGAGACCCAGTACTTC. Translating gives CASSYAGSGETQYF.

The CDR3 DNA is TGTGCCAGCAGCCCAATCCAGGGGGCGGGCAATCAGCCCCAGCATTTT. It encodes CASSPIQGAGNQPQHF. The chain links TRBV6-6 to TRBJ1-5, with 8 bases fitting TRBD1. There are 16 residues in the CDR3. Germline V gene sequence: CDR1 MNHNY, CDR2 SVGAGI (reference sequence). V trimming: 6 bases; J trimming: 2 bases; junction bases outside the gene matches: 9.

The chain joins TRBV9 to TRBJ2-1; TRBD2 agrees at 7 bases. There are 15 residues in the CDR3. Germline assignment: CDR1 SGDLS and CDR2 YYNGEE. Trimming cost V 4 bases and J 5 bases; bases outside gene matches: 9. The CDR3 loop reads CASSPGTNSNNEQFF. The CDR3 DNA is TGTGCCAGCAGCCCCGGGACTAACTCAAACAATGAGCAGTTCTTC. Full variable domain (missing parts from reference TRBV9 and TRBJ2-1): DSGVTQTPKHLITATGQRVTLRCSPRSGDLSVYWYQQSLDQGLQFLIQYYNGEERAKGNILERFSAQQFPDLHSELNLSSLELGDSALYFCASSPGTNSNNEQFFGPGTRLTVL.

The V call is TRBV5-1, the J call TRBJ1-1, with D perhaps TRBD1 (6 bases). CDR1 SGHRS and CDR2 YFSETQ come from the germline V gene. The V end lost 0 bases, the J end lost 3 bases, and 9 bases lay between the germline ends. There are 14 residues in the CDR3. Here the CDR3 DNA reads TGCGCCAGCAGCTTGGTGGGGGCGCACACTGAAGCTTTCTTT. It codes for CASSLVGAHTEAFF. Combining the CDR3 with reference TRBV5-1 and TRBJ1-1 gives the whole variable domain KAGVTQTPRYLIKTRGQQVTLSCSPISGHRSVSWYQQTPGQGLQFLFEYFSETQRNKGNFPGRFSGRQFSNSRSEMNVSTLELGDSALYLCASSLVGAHTEAFFGQGTRLTVV.

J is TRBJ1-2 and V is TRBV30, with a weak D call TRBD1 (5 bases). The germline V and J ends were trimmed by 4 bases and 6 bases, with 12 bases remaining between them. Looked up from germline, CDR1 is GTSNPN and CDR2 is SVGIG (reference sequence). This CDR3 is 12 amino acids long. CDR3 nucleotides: TGTGCCTGGACCCCCGGGGGAGATGGCTACACCTTC. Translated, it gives CAWTPGGDGYTF.

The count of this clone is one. CDR3 loop: CASTGQGGQPQHF. In nucleotides, the CDR3 is TGTGCCAGCACGGGACAGGGGGGCCAGCCCCAGCATTTT. The chain carries TRBV6-6 and TRBJ1-5, with 11 bases identical to TRBD1. The ends lost 7 bases at V and 7 bases at J; junction bases unmatched: 3. The germline V gene encodes CDR1 MNHNY and CDR2 SVGAGI (reference sequence). This CDR3 is built from 13 residues.

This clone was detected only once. CDR3 protein: CASSYNTAEGTEAFF. The DNA for the CDR3 is TGTGCCAGCAGCTACAACACAGCGGAAGGGACTGAAGCTTTCTTT. The chain is built from TRBV5-5 and TRBJ1-1; no reliable D call. The CDR3 loop spans 15 amino acids. CDR1 is SGHKS, CDR2 YYEKEE, per germline (reference sequence). V shed 3 bases and J shed 5 bases, with 17 bases lying between them.

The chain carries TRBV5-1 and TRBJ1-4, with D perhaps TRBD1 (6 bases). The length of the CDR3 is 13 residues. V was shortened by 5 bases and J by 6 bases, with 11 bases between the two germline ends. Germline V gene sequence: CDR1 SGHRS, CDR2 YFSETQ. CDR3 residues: CASSKDSYEKLFF. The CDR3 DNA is TGCGCCAGCAGTAAGGACAGCTATGAAAAACTGTTTTTT.

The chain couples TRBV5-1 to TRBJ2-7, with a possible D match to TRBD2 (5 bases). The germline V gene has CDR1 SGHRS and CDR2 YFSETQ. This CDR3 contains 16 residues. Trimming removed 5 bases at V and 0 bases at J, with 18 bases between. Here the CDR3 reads CASSPGEPGSSYEQYF. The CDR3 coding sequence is TGCGCCAGCAGTCCCGGGGAGCCTGGGAGCTCCTACGAGCAGTACTTC.

CDR3 nucleotide sequence: TGTGCCAGCAGGGACACGCTGTTGGGTTATGGCTACACCTTC. Translated, it gives CASRDTLLGYGYTF. The chain is built from TRBV2 and TRBJ1-2; the D gene is possibly TRBD1 (5 bases). The germline CDR1 and CDR2 sequences are SNHLY and FYNNEI. The ends were cut back, 6 bases at V and 5 bases at J, with 16 bases in the middle. The CDR3 has 14 amino acids.

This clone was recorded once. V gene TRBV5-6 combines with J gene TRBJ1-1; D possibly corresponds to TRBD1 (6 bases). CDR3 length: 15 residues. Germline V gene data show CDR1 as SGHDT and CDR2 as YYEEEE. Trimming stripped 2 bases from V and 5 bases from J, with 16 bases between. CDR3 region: CASSLEGVSSTEAFF. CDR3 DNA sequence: TGTGCCAGCAGCTTAGAGGGGGTGTCGTCAACTGAAGCTTTCTTT.

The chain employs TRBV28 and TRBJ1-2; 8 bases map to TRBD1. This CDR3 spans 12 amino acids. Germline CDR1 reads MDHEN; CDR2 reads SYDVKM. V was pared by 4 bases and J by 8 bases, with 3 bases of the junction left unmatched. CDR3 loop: CASSSGGRGYTF. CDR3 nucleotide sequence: TGTGCCAGCAGTTCAGGGGGCAGAGGCTACACCTTC.

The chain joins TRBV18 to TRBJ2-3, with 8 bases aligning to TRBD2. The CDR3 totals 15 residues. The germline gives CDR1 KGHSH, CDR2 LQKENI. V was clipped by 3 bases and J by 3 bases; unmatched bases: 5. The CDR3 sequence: CASSPAGTRTDTQYF. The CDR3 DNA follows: TGTGCCAGCTCACCTGCCGGGACTAGAACAGATACGCAGTATTTT.

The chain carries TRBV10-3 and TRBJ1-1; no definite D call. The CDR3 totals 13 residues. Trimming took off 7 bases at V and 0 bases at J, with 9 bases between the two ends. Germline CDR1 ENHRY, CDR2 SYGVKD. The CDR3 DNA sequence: TGTGCCATCACGCGGGGATTGAACACTGAAGCTTTCTTT. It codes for CAITRGLNTEAFF.

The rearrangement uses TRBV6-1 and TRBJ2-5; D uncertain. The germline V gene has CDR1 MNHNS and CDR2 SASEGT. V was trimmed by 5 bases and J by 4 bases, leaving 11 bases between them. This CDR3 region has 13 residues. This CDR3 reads CASSTVTGETQYF. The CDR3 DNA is TGTGCCAGCAGTACCGTTACCGGAGAGACCCAGTACTTC.

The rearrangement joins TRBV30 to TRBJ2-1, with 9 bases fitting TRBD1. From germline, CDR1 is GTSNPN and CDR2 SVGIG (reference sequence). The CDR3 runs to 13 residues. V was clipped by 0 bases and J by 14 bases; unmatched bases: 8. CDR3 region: CAWSVQGAGIEFF. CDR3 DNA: TGTGCCTGGAGTGTACAGGGGGCAGGCATAGAGTTCTTC.

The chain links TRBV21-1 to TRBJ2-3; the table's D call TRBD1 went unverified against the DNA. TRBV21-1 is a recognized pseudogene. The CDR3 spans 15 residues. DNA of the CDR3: TGTGCCAGCAGCATACAGGGGGCTGGAACAGATACGCAGTATTTT. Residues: CASSIQGAGTDTQYF.

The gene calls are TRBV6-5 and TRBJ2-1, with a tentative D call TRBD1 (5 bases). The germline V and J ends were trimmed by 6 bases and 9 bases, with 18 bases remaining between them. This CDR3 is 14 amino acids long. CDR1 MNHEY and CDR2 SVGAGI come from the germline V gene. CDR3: CASRLLSRAGEQFF. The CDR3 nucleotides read TGTGCCAGCAGACTTCTATCCAGGGCTGGTGAGCAGTTCTTC.

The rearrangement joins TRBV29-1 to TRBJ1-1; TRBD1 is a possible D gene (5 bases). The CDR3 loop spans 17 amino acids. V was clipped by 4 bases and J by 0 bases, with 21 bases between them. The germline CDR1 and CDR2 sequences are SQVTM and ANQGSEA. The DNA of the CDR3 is TGCAGCGTTGTGGATTTCGGGGCGGGACCGATGAACACTGAAGCTTTCTTT. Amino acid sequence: CSVVDFGAGPMNTEAFF.

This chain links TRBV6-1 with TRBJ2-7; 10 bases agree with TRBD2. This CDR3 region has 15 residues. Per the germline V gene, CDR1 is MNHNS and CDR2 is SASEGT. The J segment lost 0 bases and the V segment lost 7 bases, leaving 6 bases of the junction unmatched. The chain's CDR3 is CASTLAGVYSYEQYF. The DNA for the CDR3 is TGTGCCAGCACCCTAGCGGGGGTGTACTCCTACGAGCAGTACTTC.

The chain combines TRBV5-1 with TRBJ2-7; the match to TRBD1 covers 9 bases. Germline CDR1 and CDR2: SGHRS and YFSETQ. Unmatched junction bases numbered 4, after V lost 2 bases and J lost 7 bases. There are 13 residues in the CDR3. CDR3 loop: CASSLQGAREQYF. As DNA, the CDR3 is TGCGCCAGCAGCTTACAGGGGGCTCGGGAGCAGTACTTC.

Written as DNA, the CDR3 is TGTGCCAGCAGAGATTCCGGGACTGATATCTACAATGAGCAGTTCTTC. Residues: CASRDSGTDIYNEQFF. The chain is built from TRBV27 and TRBJ2-1; perhaps TRBD2 as D (6 bases). From germline, CDR1 is MNHEY and CDR2 SMNVEV (reference sequence). This CDR3 has 16 residues. The V end lost 6 bases, the J end lost 3 bases, and 18 bases lay between the germline ends.

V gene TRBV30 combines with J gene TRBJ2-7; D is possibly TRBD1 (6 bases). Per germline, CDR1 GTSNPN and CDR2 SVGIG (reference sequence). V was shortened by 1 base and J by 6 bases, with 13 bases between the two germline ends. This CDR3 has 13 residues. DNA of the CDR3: TGTGCCTGGAGTGCACCGCAGGGGAGCGAGCAGTACTTC. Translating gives CAWSAPQGSEQYF.